This T cell receptor beta chain was captured by sequencing in a study of blood T cells in healthy people across ages. Study-wide findings and caveats: Higher naive T cell percentage went strongly together with higher TCR beta diversity.

On this clonotype: Its antigen is not known.

The sample providers were healthy Caucasian people from Russia, aged about 6 to 100. With a J-beta primer mix and a sample-barcoded 5' primer, a second PCR ran about 6 to 11 cycles. TCRdb reanalysed the 5' RACE reads using MiXCR and keeps one entry per CDR3 protein. Of about a million distinct CDR3 sequences in the sample, 35% to 45% are singletons; the top ten hold around 13%. CDR3 length: 15 amino acids. Germline V gene sequence: CDR1 KGHSH, CDR2 LQKENI. Trimming removed 2 bases at V and 4 bases at J, with 12 bases between. This chain connects TRBV18 to TRBJ1-5, with unresolved D. Sequenced input: blood. The TCR was taken from a man aged 18-30 years in good health. The CDR3 DNA sequence: TGTGCCAGCTCACCAGGGCCAGCTCAAAATCAGCCCCAGCATTTT. Its translation: CASSPGPAQNQPQHF.